The rows below give T cell receptor beta chains drawn from one sample of a study of T cells in Graves' hyperthyroidism and ophthalmopathy. TCRdb ran MiXCR on the multiplex PCR reads and lists one entry per CDR3 protein. The repertoire includes approximately 400,000 distinct CDR3 sequences, roughly 14% of them detected once, and around 20% sits in the top ten. Sample: blood. These receptor sequences come from a young man with Graves' hyperthyroidism that later progressed to Graves' ophthalmopathy. Both conserved end residues are part of each CDR3. The D gene is left open where the match is weak. The size entry is marked missing in some rows and otherwise reads once, few, many or a size class.

CDR3 DNA: TGTGCCAGCAGCTTCGCCAGTAATTATTCACCCCTCCACTTT
CDR3 protein: CASSFASNYSPLHF
J gene: TRBJ1-6
clone size: NA
D gene: NA
V gene: TRBV7-9

CDR3 DNA: TGCAGCGCCGAAGGGGTCGGGGCGGACACTGAAGCTTTCTTT
CDR3 protein: CSAEGVGADTEAFF
J gene: TRBJ1-1
clone size: few
D gene: NA
V gene: TRBV29-1

CDR3 DNA: TGTGCCAGCACCCGGCGAACGGGTCAGCCCCAGCATTTT
CDR3 protein: CASTRRTGQPQHF
J gene: TRBJ1-5
clone size: NA
D gene: NA
V gene: TRBV6-1

CDR3 DNA: TGCGCCAGCAGCTTGGAGGGCCGATGGGACGAGCAGTACTTC
CDR3 protein: CASSLEGRWDEQYF
J gene: TRBJ2-7
clone size: many
D gene: NA
V gene: TRBV5-1

CDR3 DNA: TGCAGTCAGATAGGGACTAGCCTAGGCACAGATACGCAGTATTTT
CDR3 protein: CSQIGTSLGTDTQYF
J gene: TRBJ2-3
clone size: many
D gene: TRBD2
V gene: TRBV20-1

CDR3 DNA: TGCAGTGCTAGAGGGCCGACAAAAGTGATCAGAAACGAGCAGTACTTC
CDR3 protein: CSARGPTKVIRNEQYF
J gene: TRBJ2-7
clone size: NA
D gene: NA
V gene: TRBV20-1

CDR3 DNA: TGCGCCAGCAGCCAAACCCGGGACAGGGACGAGACCCAGTACTTC
CDR3 protein: CASSQTRDRDETQYF
J gene: TRBJ2-5
clone size: NA
D gene: TRBD1
V gene: TRBV4-1

CDR3 DNA: TGTGCCAGCAGTACTAACACGCGCAATCAGCCCCAGCATTTT
CDR3 protein: CASSTNTRNQPQHF
J gene: TRBJ1-5
clone size: many
D gene: NA
V gene: TRBV28

CDR3 DNA: TGCAGTGCTAGAGAAAACAGGGAGTACGAGCAGTACTTC
CDR3 protein: CSARENREYEQYF
J gene: TRBJ2-7
clone size: many
D gene: NA
V gene: TRBV20-1

CDR3 DNA: TGCAGTGCTAGATCCGGGGGGGGCACTGAAGCTTTCTTT
CDR3 protein: CSARSGGGTEAFF
J gene: TRBJ1-1
clone size: NA
D gene: NA
V gene: TRBV20-1

CDR3 DNA: TGTGCCAGCTCAACACGACAGGCGGACAACACAGATACGCAGTATTTT
CDR3 protein: CASSTRQADNTDTQYF
J gene: TRBJ2-3
clone size: many
D gene: NA
V gene: TRBV18

CDR3 DNA: TGTGCCAGCAGCTTAATCAGGGGAGGCGATGGCTACACCTTC
CDR3 protein: CASSLIRGGDGYTF
J gene: TRBJ1-2
clone size: many
D gene: NA
V gene: TRBV13

CDR3 DNA: TGTGCCAGCAGCCCATCAGGTGGAGGGGGCCACACCGGGGAGCTGTTTTTT
CDR3 protein: CASSPSGGGGHTGELFF
J gene: TRBJ2-2
clone size: few
D gene: NA
V gene: TRBV7-9

CDR3 DNA: TGTGCCACCAGTGATCCTGGCGCGGGGGCGGGGGATACGCAGTATTTT
CDR3 protein: CATSDPGAGAGDTQYF
J gene: TRBJ2-3
clone size: few
D gene: NA
V gene: TRBV24-1

CDR3 DNA: TGTGCCAGCAGGGGGGGCCGGGGCCTGAACACTGAAGCTTTCTTT
CDR3 protein: CASRGGRGLNTEAFF
J gene: TRBJ1-1
clone size: NA
D gene: NA
V gene: TRBV2

CDR3 DNA: TGTGCCAGCAGCCCGGGACTAGCGGGGGGGCGATACTACAATGAGCAGTTCTTC
CDR3 protein: CASSPGLAGGRYYNEQFF
J gene: TRBJ2-1
clone size: once
D gene: TRBD2
V gene: TRBV12-3/TRBV12-4

CDR3 DNA: TGTGCCAGCAGTTACTCGATGGGATCTGGAAACACCATATATTTT
CDR3 protein: CASSYSMGSGNTIYF
J gene: TRBJ1-3
clone size: few
D gene: NA
V gene: TRBV6-5

CDR3 DNA: TGTGCCAGCAGCTTGAGGAACACCAATCAGCCCCAGCATTTT
CDR3 protein: CASSLRNTNQPQHF
J gene: TRBJ1-5
clone size: many
D gene: NA
V gene: TRBV5-5

CDR3 DNA: TGTGCCAGCAGCTTGGTTCCTCGGGCAGATACGCAGTATTTT
CDR3 protein: CASSLVPRADTQYF
J gene: TRBJ2-3
clone size: NA
D gene: NA
V gene: TRBV5-5

CDR3 DNA: TGCGCCAGCAGCTTGGCACCACTGGGGGATACGCAGTATTTT
CDR3 protein: CASSLAPLGDTQYF
J gene: TRBJ2-3
clone size: few
D gene: NA
V gene: TRBV5-1

CDR3 DNA: TGTGCCGGGAGTATGGACAACTACTATGGCTACACCTTC
CDR3 protein: CAGSMDNYYGYTF
J gene: TRBJ1-2
clone size: NA
D gene: NA
V gene: TRBV30

CDR3 DNA: TGCAGTGCGAGGCATAGGTTCACAGATACGCAGTATTTT
CDR3 protein: CSARHRFTDTQYF
J gene: TRBJ2-3
clone size: NA
D gene: NA
V gene: TRBV20-1

CDR3 DNA: TGCAGTGCTAGTCGGCGGGGGCCGACTAGCACAGATACGCAGTATTTT
CDR3 protein: CSASRRGPTSTDTQYF
J gene: TRBJ2-3
clone size: few
D gene: NA
V gene: TRBV20-1

CDR3 DNA: TGCAGTGCTTCCAGACTAGCGGGGGGGCTGGAGCAGTACTTC
CDR3 protein: CSASRLAGGLEQYF
J gene: TRBJ2-7
clone size: few
D gene: TRBD2
V gene: TRBV20-1

CDR3 DNA: TGTGCCAGCAGTTATCGGGCACCCTCAATGGGGACTGAAGCTTTCTTT
CDR3 protein: CASSYRAPSMGTEAFF
J gene: TRBJ1-1
clone size: many
D gene: NA
V gene: TRBV6-5

CDR3 DNA: TGTGCCAGCAGCCAAGGAGGGGCCGTTGGCTACACCTTC
CDR3 protein: CASSQGGAVGYTF
J gene: TRBJ1-2
clone size: many
D gene: NA
V gene: TRBV3-1

CDR3 DNA: TGTGCCAGCACGGCGGGGGTCTCCTACAATGAGCAGTTCTTC
CDR3 protein: CASTAGVSYNEQFF
J gene: TRBJ2-1
clone size: many
D gene: TRBD2
V gene: TRBV3-1

CDR3 DNA: TGTGCCAGCACCCTTGGGAGGGGCCCGTTCAAGACCCAGTACTTC
CDR3 protein: CASTLGRGPFKTQYF
J gene: TRBJ2-5
clone size: NA
D gene: TRBD2
V gene: TRBV12-3/TRBV12-4

CDR3 DNA: TGTGCCAGCAGTGATGGGGGCTACGAGCAGTACTTC
CDR3 protein: CASSDGGYEQYF
J gene: TRBJ2-7
clone size: many
D gene: NA
V gene: TRBV2

CDR3 DNA: TGTGCCAGCACCTTATCCGGGACAGGTGCTAACTATGGCTACACCTTC
CDR3 protein: CASTLSGTGANYGYTF
J gene: TRBJ1-2
clone size: many
D gene: TRBD1
V gene: TRBV28

CDR3 DNA: TGTGCCAGCAGACCCTTACAGCCAACAGATACGCAGTATTTT
CDR3 protein: CASRPLQPTDTQYF
J gene: TRBJ2-3
clone size: NA
D gene: NA
V gene: TRBV6-1

CDR3 DNA: TGTGCCAGCAGCTTGGGACTAGCGGGGGGTTCGAGCTCCTACGAGCAGTACTTC
CDR3 protein: CASSLGLAGGSSSYEQYF
J gene: TRBJ2-7
clone size: many
D gene: TRBD2
V gene: TRBV7-6

CDR3 DNA: TGTGCCTGGGTAGGGGAAAGGCCCTACAATGAGCAGTTCTTC
CDR3 protein: CAWVGERPYNEQFF
J gene: TRBJ2-1
clone size: many
D gene: NA
V gene: TRBV30

CDR3 DNA: TGTGCCAGCAGTTACTCGGGTGTGAGGGGGAGCAATTCACCCCTCCACTTT
CDR3 protein: CASSYSGVRGSNSPLHF
J gene: TRBJ1-6
clone size: many
D gene: NA
V gene: TRBV6-5

CDR3 DNA: TGTGCCAGCAGCTTAGGGACGGCCCTTAGCAATCAGCCCCAGCATTTT
CDR3 protein: CASSLGTALSNQPQHF
J gene: TRBJ1-5
clone size: many
D gene: NA
V gene: TRBV11-2

CDR3 DNA: TGTGCCAGCTCACCATCAGTGGGGTTTTACTATGGCTACACCTTC
CDR3 protein: CASSPSVGFYYGYTF
J gene: TRBJ1-2
clone size: NA
D gene: NA
V gene: TRBV18

CDR3 DNA: TGTGCCAGCAGCCTGACTAGCGGGGGGCGAATATACACCGGGGAGCTGTTTTTT
CDR3 protein: CASSLTSGGRIYTGELFF
J gene: TRBJ2-2
clone size: few
D gene: TRBD2
V gene: TRBV11-2

CDR3 DNA: TGTGCCAGCAGCTCCCGACGACTAGCGGGGGGCTACGAGCAGTACTTC
CDR3 protein: CASSSRRLAGGYEQYF
J gene: TRBJ2-7
clone size: many
D gene: TRBD2
V gene: TRBV7-8

CDR3 DNA: TGTGCCAGCAGCGCTAGGGGGGATGACTCTGGAAACACCATATATTTT
CDR3 protein: CASSARGDDSGNTIYF
J gene: TRBJ1-3
clone size: NA
D gene: NA
V gene: TRBV9

CDR3 DNA: TGCGCCAGCAGCGGACAGGGCCTTAATGAAAAACTGTTTTTT
CDR3 protein: CASSGQGLNEKLFF
J gene: TRBJ1-4
clone size: few
D gene: TRBD1
V gene: TRBV4-1

CDR3 DNA: TGTGCCAGCAGCGTAGAACCGCGCTCTGGAAACACCATATATTTT
CDR3 protein: CASSVEPRSGNTIYF
J gene: TRBJ1-3
clone size: few
D gene: NA
V gene: TRBV9

CDR3 DNA: TGTGCCAGCAGCCCCTTGGCGGGGGGTTTCATTCAGTACTTC
CDR3 protein: CASSPLAGGFIQYF
J gene: TRBJ2-4
clone size: many
D gene: TRBD2
V gene: TRBV27

CDR3 DNA: TGTGCCAGCAGTTACTCCGGCAGGGACACTGAAGCTTTCTTT
CDR3 protein: CASSYSGRDTEAFF
J gene: TRBJ1-1
clone size: NA
D gene: NA
V gene: TRBV6-5

CDR3 DNA: TGCAGTGCTAGGACACATAACTATGGCTACACCTTC
CDR3 protein: CSARTHNYGYTF
J gene: TRBJ1-2
clone size: many
D gene: NA
V gene: TRBV20-1

CDR3 DNA: TGTGCCAGCAGTGATGCGGGACAGGGTGAAGCTTTCTTT
CDR3 protein: CASSDAGQGEAFF
J gene: TRBJ1-1
clone size: many
D gene: TRBD1
V gene: TRBV2

CDR3 DNA: TGTGCCAGCAGCCCGACTCGGACAACCGGGGAGCTGTTTTTT
CDR3 protein: CASSPTRTTGELFF
J gene: TRBJ2-2
clone size: few
D gene: NA
V gene: TRBV3-1

CDR3 DNA: TGTGCCACCAGTTTAGGCGGAGAGACCCAGTACTTC
CDR3 protein: CATSLGGETQYF
J gene: TRBJ2-5
clone size: many
D gene: NA
V gene: TRBV24-1

CDR3 DNA: TGTGCCAGCAGCTTGAGGGGGACTAGCACAGATACGCAGTATTTT
CDR3 protein: CASSLRGTSTDTQYF
J gene: TRBJ2-3
clone size: many
D gene: NA
V gene: TRBV7-9

CDR3 DNA: TGTGCCAGCAGATACTCGGGACAGGGCTCCTACGAGCAGTACTTC
CDR3 protein: CASRYSGQGSYEQYF
J gene: TRBJ2-7
clone size: many
D gene: TRBD1
V gene: TRBV2

CDR3 DNA: TGTGCCATCAAGGGGGAAGCGAACACCGGGGAGCTGTTTTTT
CDR3 protein: CAIKGEANTGELFF
J gene: TRBJ2-2
clone size: NA
D gene: NA
V gene: TRBV10-3

CDR3 DNA: TGTGCCAGCAGTGGGACACCGAGCTCCTACAATGAGCAGTTCTTC
CDR3 protein: CASSGTPSSYNEQFF
J gene: TRBJ2-1
clone size: many
D gene: NA
V gene: TRBV6-1

CDR3 DNA: TGCAGTGCCAAGAGCGGCAGCAATCAGCCCCAGCATTTT
CDR3 protein: CSAKSGSNQPQHF
J gene: TRBJ1-5
clone size: once
D gene: NA
V gene: TRBV20-1

CDR3 DNA: TGTGCCAGCAGTCTGGGGAGGAGTGGGTACACCGGGGAGCTGTTTTTT
CDR3 protein: CASSLGRSGYTGELFF
J gene: TRBJ2-2
clone size: many
D gene: NA
V gene: TRBV28

CDR3 DNA: TGCGCCAGCAGCCCCGGGGGGGGCACCATATATTTT
CDR3 protein: CASSPGGGTIYF
J gene: TRBJ1-3
clone size: NA
D gene: NA
V gene: TRBV4-1

CDR3 DNA: TGTGCCAGTAGTCTACTTGGGAAGGGTTCGCGAGAGACCCAGTACTTC
CDR3 protein: CASSLLGKGSRETQYF
J gene: TRBJ2-5
clone size: NA
D gene: NA
V gene: TRBV19